This T cell receptor beta chain emerged from a study of shared clonotypes between healthy human individuals. Each donor was a Caucasian adult residing in Nashville, Tennessee. Only in-frame clones appear in the TCRdb table, and some are missing; sequencing was by immunoSEQ multiplex PCR. The sample lists 2 million to 2.5 million clones, roughly 93% occurring once. Germline-derived CDR1 and CDR2 are MNHNS and SASEGT. V shed 6 bases, J shed 5 bases, and the junction held 6 bases outside the gene matches. CDR3 length: 13 residues. The V call is TRBV6-1, the J call TRBJ2-7; 8 bases are shared with TRBD1. The sequenced material came from naive CD4+ T cells from PBMCs. The subset is: CD45RA+ positively selected. This clonotype was obtained from a man aged 18 to 35 in good health. Some clones in this sample may be carry-over from other donors' samples. The CDR3 DNA follows: TGTGCCAGCAGAGAGACAGGGGTCGACGAGCAGTACTTC. It encodes CASRETGVDEQYF.